What follows are 30 T cell receptor beta chains derived from one specimen sequenced in a study of long-term antiretroviral therapy in people with HIV. With survey level as its setting, the immunoSEQ assay was v3.0. Sequencing used immunoSEQ multiplex PCR; TCRdb keeps in-frame clones, though not all of them. The table lists about 50,000 clones, about 86% of them singletons. The source was unsorted PBMCs, collected 0.8 years after starting antiretroviral therapy. Source of these receptors: a woman aged 18-29 years with HIV.

This chain connects TRBV9 to TRBJ2-7, with TRBD1 matching over 7 bases. The germline V gene encodes CDR1 SGDLS and CDR2 YYNGEE. With V trimmed by 1 base and J by 3 bases, 4 bases remained unmatched. The CDR3 runs 14 residues. CDR3 amino acids: CASSVSQGVYEQYF. DNA of the CDR3: TGTGCCAGCAGCGTATCCCAGGGGGTCTACGAGCAGTACTTC.

This clone was seen a few times. The chain carries TRBV27 and TRBJ1-2; no firm D call. The CDR3 has 14 amino acids. V lost 3 bases, J lost 4 bases, and 12 bases lay in between. The germline CDR1 and CDR2 sequences are MNHEY and SMNVEV (reference sequence). CDR3: CASSFNIQTYGYTF. The DNA for the CDR3 is TGTGCCAGCAGTTTTAACATCCAGACCTATGGCTACACCTTC.

Regarding this clone: At one end, the junction sequence differs from germline, possibly due to a read error. The V and J genes are TRBV2 and TRBJ2-3, with 14 nucleotides matching TRBD2. Germline V lookup: CDR1 SNHLY, CDR2 FYNNEI. The CDR3 extends over 17 amino acids. CDR3 region: CALIRLAGGDDLDTQYF. In DNA, the CDR3 is TGCGCCCTAATAAGACTAGCGGGAGGGGATGATCTCGATACGCAGTATTTT. The full variable domain, in which reference TRBV2 and TRBJ2-3 provide the parts outside the CDR3, is EPEVTQTPSHQVTQMGQEVILRCVPISNHLYFYWYRQILGQKVEFLVSFYNNEISEKSEIFDDQFSVERPDGSNFTLKIRSTKLEDSAMYFCALIRLAGGDDLDTQYFGPGTRLTVL.

The chain links TRBV7-6 to TRBJ2-1; D unresolved. The V gene's germline CDR1 is SGHVS and CDR2 FNYEAQ. This CDR3 region has 15 residues. Between the trimmed V and J ends, which lost 1 base and 2 bases, there was a span of 9 bases. The CDR3 sequence is CASSLDLYPYNEQFF. In DNA, the CDR3 is TGTGCCAGCAGCTTAGATCTCTATCCCTACAATGAGCAGTTCTTC.

V usage is TRBV7-3 and J usage is TRBJ2-2; D not certain. V lost 2 bases, J lost 0 bases, and 7 bases lay in between. There are 15 residues in the CDR3. The germline V gene encodes CDR1 SGHTA and CDR2 FQGTGA. The CDR3 is CASSLRQTNTGELFF. CDR3 bases: TGTGCCAGCAGCTTACGACAAACGAACACCGGGGAGCTGTTTTTT.

In this sample, this clone turned up once. The rearrangement links TRBV2 to TRBJ2-5; 8 bases line up with TRBD2. V was clipped by 8 bases and J by 5 bases; unmatched bases: 13. The CDR3 runs to 15 residues. CDR1 and CDR2 from the germline V gene are SNHLY and FYNNEI. The CDR3 nucleotides are TGTGCCAGCCCGGGAGGGGGGCGGGATCGTGAGACCCAGTACTTC. Amino acids: CASPGGGRDRETQYF.

The V and J genes are TRBV7-2 and TRBJ2-3, with 15 bases aligning to TRBD2. The trim removed 5 bases at V and 5 bases at J, leaving 5 bases unmatched. Germline V CDR1 and CDR2: SGHTA, FQGNSA. The CDR3 is made up of 16 amino acids. In nucleotides, the CDR3 is TGTGCCAGCAGCCTACGGACTAGCGGGAGGGTAGATACGCAGTATTTT. Encoded protein: CASSLRTSGRVDTQYF.

The CDR3 sequence: CASSSGTGHSSGANVLTF. DNA for the CDR3: TGTGCCAGCAGCTCCGGGACAGGACACAGCTCTGGGGCCAACGTCCTGACTTTC. The chain carries TRBV7-9 and TRBJ2-6, with TRBD1 matching 8 bases. V lost 4 bases and J lost 0; bases outside the gene matches: 8. The CDR3 runs to 18 residues. CDR1 and CDR2 from the germline V gene are SEHNR and FQNEAQ (reference sequence).

The gene calls are TRBV10-1 and TRBJ2-1, with D possibly TRBD2 on 6 matching bases. Germline V gene sequence: CDR1 WNHNN, CDR2 SYGVQD (reference sequence). The CDR3 runs to 13 residues. V shed 6 bases and J shed 5 bases, with 11 bases lying between them. In DNA, the CDR3 is TGCGCCAGCAGCGGGGGACCAAACAATGAGCAGTTCTTC. This gives the protein CASSGGPNNEQFF.

The chain uses TRBV7-3 and TRBJ2-1; TRBD1 or TRBD2 may be the D gene (5 bases each). The CDR3 runs 14 residues. V lost 5 bases and J lost 5, with 13 bases in between. Germline V gene sequence: CDR1 SGHTA, CDR2 FQGTGA. DNA for the CDR3: TGTGCCAGCAGCCGGTCCGGGGCCGACAATGAGCAGTTCTTC. This translates into CASSRSGADNEQFF.

V usage is TRBV11-1 and J usage is TRBJ2-1; no firm D call. Germline V gives CDR1 SGHAT, CDR2 FQDESV (reference sequence). V lost 8 bases and J 0 bases, leaving 5 bases between the germline ends. The CDR3 extends over 12 amino acids. The CDR3 region is CASADSYNEQFF. In DNA, the CDR3 is TGTGCCAGCGCAGACTCCTACAATGAGCAGTTCTTC.

The chain has TRBV27 and TRBJ2-3; tentatively, D is TRBD1 (6 bases). The V end was cut by 3 bases, the J end by 3 bases, with 10 bases between. This CDR3 comprises 14 residues. The V gene's germline CDR1 is MNHEY and CDR2 SMNVEV (reference sequence). CDR3 in amino acids: CASSFGGRTDTQYF. CDR3 nucleotides: TGTGCCAGCAGTTTTGGGGGCAGAACAGATACGCAGTATTTT.

This clone was seen a single time. V usage is TRBV4-3 and J usage is TRBJ2-7; TRBD1 or TRBD2 may be the D gene (6 bases each). The CDR3 loop spans 15 amino acids. Germline CDR1 reads LGHNA; CDR2 reads YSLEER. Trimming took off 0 bases at V and 1 base at J, with 10 bases between the two ends. CDR3 residues: CASSQEEGGSYEQYF. CDR3 DNA sequence: TGCGCCAGCAGCCAAGAGGAGGGGGGATCCTACGAGCAGTACTTC.

V is TRBV28 and J is TRBJ2-1; weak D call: TRBD1 (6 bases). The CDR3 length is 15 residues. V lost 7 bases and J lost 6, with 19 bases in between. From germline, CDR1 is MDHEN and CDR2 SYDVKM. The CDR3 region has the DNA TGTGCCAGCACCACTTTCGGACAGTTGGGCAATGAGCAGTTCTTC. This codes for CASTTFGQLGNEQFF.

This clone is a singleton in its sample. A junction end diverges from the germline sequence, so it may reflect a read error. The V call is TRBV6-1, the J call TRBJ1-1; the D gene is possibly TRBD1 (5 bases). The CDR3 is 15 residues long. The germline V gene has CDR1 MNHNS and CDR2 SASEGT. Here the CDR3 DNA reads TGTGCCAGCAGGGAAGGGGACGCGGGGAACACTGAAGCTTTCTTT. It codes for CASREGDAGNTEAFF.

The rearrangement uses TRBV6-5 and TRBJ1-5, with D possibly matching TRBD1 (6 bases). The CDR3 extends over 14 amino acids. V shed 6 bases and J shed 3 bases, with 12 bases lying between them. CDR1 and CDR2 from the germline V gene are MNHEY and SVGAGI. CDR3 region: CASRDGQNNQPQHF. The CDR3 region has the DNA TGTGCCAGCAGGGACGGACAGAACAATCAGCCCCAGCATTTT.

This clone came up once. V is TRBV11-1 and J is TRBJ2-1; D remains ambiguous. Trimming took off 1 base at V and 2 bases at J, with 3 bases between the two ends. This CDR3 has 13 amino acids. The germline gives CDR1 SGHAT, CDR2 FQDESV (reference sequence). CDR3 in amino acids: CASSLVPYNEQFF. The CDR3 DNA reads TGTGCCAGCAGCTTAGTTCCCTACAATGAGCAGTTCTTC.

The chain has TRBV19 and TRBJ1-3; D is uncertain. V shed 0 bases and J shed 0 bases, with 15 bases lying between them. The CDR3 extends over 18 amino acids. CDR1 and CDR2 from the germline V gene are LNHDA and SQIVND (reference sequence). CDR3 in amino acids: CASSIDQAGMNSGNTIYF. The CDR3 DNA is TGTGCCAGTAGTATAGATCAAGCAGGCATGAACTCTGGAAACACCATATATTTT.

This rearrangement joins TRBV18 to TRBJ2-7; 8 bases align to TRBD2. The CDR3 totals 17 residues. J was trimmed by 4 bases and V by 3 bases; bases with no gene match: 14. CDR1 is KGHSH, CDR2 LQKENI, per germline. The CDR3 here is CASSPPGVAGPGYEQYF. CDR3 sequence (DNA): TGTGCCAGCTCACCCCCGGGGGTAGCGGGACCGGGGTACGAGCAGTACTTC. The whole variable domain, remainder taken from reference TRBV18 and TRBJ2-7, is NAGVMQNPRHLVRRRGQEARLRCSPMKGHSHVYWYRQLPEEGLKFMVYLQKENIIDESGMPKERFSAEFPKEGPSILRIQQVVRGDSAAYFCASSPPGVAGPGYEQYFGPGTRLTVT.

The chain couples TRBV27 to TRBJ2-7; TRBD1 agrees at 8 bases. Germline lookup yields CDR1 MNHEY and CDR2 SMNVEV (reference sequence). After removal of 0 bases from V and 7 bases from J, the junction contained 8 bases not matched to a gene. CDR3 length: 15 amino acids. Written as DNA, the CDR3 is TGTGCCAGCAGTTTATCCGGGACAGGCGCTTTGGAGCAGTACTTC. Translated, it gives CASSLSGTGALEQYF.

This chain connects TRBV7-2 to TRBJ2-3, with 9 bases fitting TRBD2. V trimming: 2 bases; J trimming: 4 bases; junction bases outside the gene matches: 7. Germline CDR1 SGHTA, CDR2 FQGNSA. The CDR3 is made up of 16 amino acids. CDR3: CASSLFGGRAADTQYF. CDR3 nucleotides: TGTGCCAGCAGCTTATTTGGCGGGAGGGCCGCAGATACGCAGTATTTT.

The genes are TRBV6-5 and TRBJ1-2; no clear D gene. Germline assignment: CDR1 MNHEY and CDR2 SVGAGI. V was shortened by 4 bases and J by 10 bases, with 19 bases between the two germline ends. The CDR3 runs 14 residues. The CDR3, as DNA: TGTGCCAGCAGTTCGCGGGGATCGGCGGAGGTCTACACCTTC. It translates to CASSSRGSAEVYTF.

V gene TRBV28 combines with J gene TRBJ1-2; 7 nucleotides agree with TRBD1. CDR3 length: 18 residues. Looked up from germline, CDR1 is MDHEN and CDR2 is SYDVKM. With V trimmed by 5 bases and J by 0 bases, 15 bases remained unmatched. The CDR3 DNA is TGTGCCAGCAGTCGACGACTTCACAGGGGACTCTCTAACTATGGCTACACCTTC. Translating gives CASSRRLHRGLSNYGYTF.

DNA for the CDR3: TGTGCCAGCAGTTACTCTTCCACAGATACGCAGTATTTT. This codes for CASSYSSTDTQYF. This sequence joins TRBV6-6 and TRBJ2-3; D is unclear. Germline CDR1 is MNHNY and CDR2 is SVGAGI (reference sequence). The length of the CDR3 is 13 residues. V was trimmed by 0 bases and J by 2 bases, leaving 3 bases between them.

The chain recombines TRBV7-9 with TRBJ1-2; D unclear. Germline-derived CDR1 and CDR2 are SEHNR and FQNEAQ (reference sequence). V was trimmed by 2 bases and J by 0 bases, leaving 7 bases between them. The length of the CDR3 is 14 residues. CDR3 region: CASSLTTANYGYTF. DNA for the CDR3: TGTGCCAGCAGCTTAACGACTGCTAACTATGGCTACACCTTC.

This rearrangement joins TRBV19 to TRBJ1-2, with TRBD1 as a possible D gene (5 bases). Trimming removed 3 bases from V and 2 bases from J, with 10 bases in between. Looked up from germline, CDR1 is LNHDA and CDR2 is SQIVND (reference sequence). The CDR3 is 14 amino acids. The CDR3 coding sequence is TGTGCCAGTAGTATTAGGCGGGGCAACTATGGCTACACCTTC. Its translation is CASSIRRGNYGYTF. Filled out from reference TRBV19 and TRBJ1-2, the complete variable domain reads DGGITQSPKYLFRKEGQNVTLSCEQNLNHDAMYWYRQDPGQGLRLIYYSQIVNDFQKGDIAEGYSVSREKKESFPLTVTSAQKNPTAFYLCASSIRRGNYGYTFGSGTRLTVV.

This sequence joins TRBV27 and TRBJ2-1; D is unresolved. The V gene's germline CDR1 is MNHEY and CDR2 SMNVEV (reference sequence). Trimming shortened V by 6 bases and J by 5 bases, and 11 bases separated the two germline ends. CDR3 size: 13 residues. The CDR3, as DNA: TGTGCCAGCAGAAGGTCTTCCCACAATGAGCAGTTCTTC. It codes for CASRRSSHNEQFF.

The chain recombines TRBV25-1 with TRBJ2-1; D call uncertain. The CDR3 length is 16 residues. V was clipped by 6 bases and J by 1 base, with 16 bases between them. Germline CDR1 is MGHDK and CDR2 is SYGVNS. The CDR3 reads CASSPLLVRSYNEQFF. The CDR3 DNA sequence: TGTGCCAGCAGCCCCCTTCTCGTTCGTTCCTACAATGAGCAGTTCTTC. Full variable domain (remainder filled in from reference TRBV25-1 and TRBJ2-1): EADIYQTPRYLVIGTGKKITLECSQTMGHDKMYWYQQDPGMELHLIHYSYGVNSTEKGDLSSESTVSRIRTEHFPLTLESARPSHTSQYLCASSPLLVRSYNEQFFGPGTRLTVL.

V and J are TRBV29-1 and TRBJ2-7; 8 bases are shared with TRBD2. This CDR3 has 16 amino acids. Per germline, CDR1 SQVTM and CDR2 ANQGSEA. Trimming at V came to 2 bases and at J to 0 bases, leaving 9 bases not matched to a gene. The CDR3 loop is CSVELGLAGSSYEQYF. The CDR3 DNA reads TGCAGCGTTGAACTGGGTCTAGCGGGCTCCTCCTACGAGCAGTACTTC.

The rearrangement uses TRBV21-1 and TRBJ2-5. TRBV21-1 is shown as a pseudogene. The CDR3 is made up of 16 amino acids. CDR3 sequence: CASSKRNRGAQETQYF. In DNA, the CDR3 is TGTGCCAGCAGCAAGAGGAACAGAGGGGCTCAAGAGACCCAGTACTTC.